This T cell receptor beta chain emerged from a study of blood T cell repertoires in COVID-19. Study-wide background: There were acute and convalescent COVID-19 samples, and they came from the United States, Italy and Spain. In each case, the material was cDNA or gDNA derived from T cells, B-cell-depleted T cells, or PBMCs.

In the authors' workflow: Counts of nucleated cells, estimated from reference gene primer amplification, were obtained. Clones were sequenced by immunoSEQ multiplex PCR, and TCRdb holds only the in-frame ones, with some missing. V, J and clone size were drawn from that table, and D and trimming were deduced from the DNA. The sample has around 54,000 clones, roughly nine tenths seen once; the top ten hold about 7.7%. Unmatched junction bases numbered 4, after V lost 0 bases and J lost 3 bases. CDR1 is MNHEY and CDR2 is SVGAGI in the germline V gene. CDR3 size: 16 residues. This sequence originates from a woman aged 40 to 50 with active COVID-19. Material for sequencing was peripheral blood. The chain combines TRBV6-5 with TRBJ2-5, with TRBD1 matching 10 bases. CDR3 region: CASSYSWDRGKETQYF. The CDR3 DNA follows: TGTGCCAGCAGTTACTCGTGGGACAGGGGAAAAGAGACCCAGTACTTC.